This T cell receptor (beta chain) was profiled in a study of vaccination and CD4 T cells after COVID-19. Looking at the study overall: Every participant had a vaccine, which was either BNT162b2 or mRNA-1273, given in two doses. Overlapping spike peptides from SARS-CoV-2, HCoV-NL63, HCoV-OC43 and HCoV-229E served to stimulate the cells.

Trimming cost V 8 bases and J 5 bases; bases outside gene matches: 10. The CDR3 runs to 13 residues. Germline V gene sequence: CDR1 SGHNT, CDR2 YYREEE (reference sequence). Treatment denoted: approximately 10-day PBMC culture with coronavirus spike peptide pools or control peptides (ViraFEST assay). CD4+ T-cell collection from the unexposed donor predated the COVID-19 pandemic (2011-2018). ViraFEST used peptide pools to expand antigen-specific T cells, then sequenced TCRs. For this clonotype: The antigen remains unidentified.

The Oncomine TCR Beta short-read assay sequenced DNA from cultured CD4+ T cells. Genomic DNA was taken out of cultured CD4+ T cells by extraction. TCRdb re-derived calls from the PCR reads in MiXCR, one entry per CDR3 protein. This sample has about 7,400 distinct CDR3 sequences, with under 45% found just once. The material sequenced was CD4+ T cells from blood, cultured in vitro. The sequence derives from a human donor in good health. This chain joins TRBV5-4 and TRBJ2-7, with TRBD2 matching over 7 bases. CDR3 sequence: CASGRWGGNEQYF. In nucleotides, the CDR3 is TGTGCCAGTGGACGGTGGGGGGGAAACGAGCAGTACTTC.